This passage covers 9 T cell receptor beta chains from one sample sequenced in a study of T cell repertoires in cytomegalovirus infection. TCRdb passed the reads through MiXCR, listing each CDR3 protein once. The table lists about 830,000 distinct CDR3 sequences, approximately 30% of them singletons, with roughly an eighth in the top ten. Antigen specificity for these receptors is unknown. Sequencing was performed on cultured CD8+ T cells from PBMCs, taken from culture after CMV antigen stimulation. These receptors all come from a human donor in good health (CMV status not recorded). Some clones in this sample may be carry-over from other donors' samples.

The chain carries TRBV14 and TRBJ2-5; weak D call: TRBD2 (5 bases). Germline V lookup: CDR1 SGHDN, CDR2 FVKESK. CDR3 length: 16 residues. The V end lost 0 bases, the J end lost 2 bases, and 13 bases lay between the germline ends. The DNA for the CDR3 is TGTGCCAGCAGCCAAGATTGGACTGCGTGGCAAGAGACCCAGTACTTC. Its translation: CASSQDWTAWQETQYF. Full variable domain (missing parts from reference TRBV14 and TRBJ2-5): EAGVTQFPSHSVIEKGQTVTLRCDPISGHDNLYWYRRVMGKEIKFLLHFVKESKQDESGMPNNRFLAERTGGTYSTLKVQPAELEDSGVYFCASSQDWTAWQETQYFGPGTRLLVL.

J is TRBJ2-1 and V is TRBV9; D call uncertain. The CDR3 spans 13 residues. CDR1 is SGDLS, CDR2 YYNGEE, per germline. V lost 0 bases and J lost 7, with 8 bases in between. CDR3 coding DNA: TGTGCCAGCAGCGTAGGGGATAGGAATGAGCAGTTCTTC. Translated, it gives CASSVGDRNEQFF.

This clonotype was picked up many times. This chain connects TRBV27 to TRBJ2-7, with a weak D call TRBD2 (6 bases). This CDR3 region has 13 residues. V was clipped by 3 bases and J by 5 bases, with 11 bases between them. Germline lookup yields CDR1 MNHEY and CDR2 SMNVEV (reference sequence). DNA for the CDR3: TGTGCCAGCAGTTTGGTGCGGGGCCACGAGCAGTACGTC. Translation: CASSLVRGHEQYV.

This chain joins TRBV2 and TRBJ2-7, with TRBD2 identical over 9 bases. The trim removed 4 bases at V and 4 bases at J, leaving 5 bases unmatched. Germline V gives CDR1 SNHLY, CDR2 FYNNEI. The CDR3 totals 14 residues. This chain's CDR3 is CASSGSSGEYEQYF. The CDR3, as DNA: TGTGCCAGCAGTGGGTCTAGCGGGGAGTACGAGCAGTACTTC.

The gene calls are TRBV29-1 and TRBJ2-5; the D is unclear. The CDR3 sequence is 10 residues long. Germline loops: CDR1 SQVTM, CDR2 ANQGSEA. The V end lost 4 bases, the J end lost 5 bases, and 5 bases lay between the germline ends. CDR3 nucleotides: TGCAGCGTTGTACGGGAGACCCAGTACTTC. Its translation is CSVVRETQYF. Using reference TRBV29-1 and TRBJ2-5 for the parts outside the CDR3, the full variable domain is SAVISQKPSRDICQRGTSLTIQCQVDSQVTMMFWYRQQPGQSLTLIATANQGSEATYESGFVIDKFPISRPNLTFSTLTVSNMSPEDSSIYLCSVVRETQYFGPGTRLLVL.

This clonotype has only a few counts. The chain is built from TRBV7-9 and TRBJ2-7; 7 nucleotides match TRBD1. The length of the CDR3 is 13 residues. V lost 5 bases, J lost 6 bases, and 7 bases stayed unmatched. The germline CDR1 and CDR2 sequences are SEHNR and FQNEAQ (reference sequence). The CDR3, as DNA: TGTGCCAGCAGCCTCCCCGGACAGGCCGAGCAGTACGTC. Its protein is CASSLPGQAEQYV.

This clonotype was seen once. One end of the junction does not line up with germline, which may come from a read error. V usage is TRBV7-9 and J usage is TRBJ2-2; tentative D call: TRBD1 (5 bases). The CDR3 is 16 amino acids. Germline assignment: CDR1 SEHNR and CDR2 FQNEAQ (reference sequence). CDR3 DNA: TGTGTCAGCAGCTTAGAAGCAGGGCCGGACACCGGGGAGCTGTTTTTT. Translating gives CVSSLEAGPDTGELFF.

CDR3 protein: CASVGHSNEKLFF. CDR3 DNA sequence: TGTGCCAGCGTGGGACACTCCAATGAAAAACTGTTTTTT. J is TRBJ1-4 and V is TRBV7-6; D perhaps matches TRBD1 (6 bases). Trimming removed 8 bases from V and 5 bases from J, with 12 bases in between. There are 13 residues in the CDR3. Germline CDR1 reads SGHVS; CDR2 reads FNYEAQ.

CDR3 bases: TGTGCCAGCAGTTCCACAGGGCTTTACTATGGCTACACCTTC. The encoded protein is CASSSTGLYYGYTF. The chain joins TRBV12-3 or TRBV12-4 to TRBJ1-2; D possibly corresponds to TRBD1 (6 bases). Trimming removed 4 bases at V and 3 bases at J, with 12 bases between. The length of the CDR3 is 14 residues.